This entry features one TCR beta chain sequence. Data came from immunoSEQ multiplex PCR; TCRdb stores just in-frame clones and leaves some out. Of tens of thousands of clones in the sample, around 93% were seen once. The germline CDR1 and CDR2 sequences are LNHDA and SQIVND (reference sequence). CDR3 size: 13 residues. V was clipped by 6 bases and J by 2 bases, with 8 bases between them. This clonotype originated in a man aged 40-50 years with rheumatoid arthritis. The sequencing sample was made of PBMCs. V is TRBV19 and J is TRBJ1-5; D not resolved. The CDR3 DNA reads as TGTGCCAGTAGCGAGGTAGGCAATCAGCCCCAGCATTTT. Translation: CASSEVGNQPQHF.